This TCR beta chain was retrieved from a study of T cells in Graves' hyperthyroidism and ophthalmopathy. CDR3 length equals 15 residues. Trimming removed 2 bases from V and 5 bases from J, with 16 bases in between. Germline CDR1 is SGHDT and CDR2 is YYEEEE. Participants, patients aged 18 to 65, had newly diagnosed hyperthyroidism with a duration under 2 months. Used for diagnoses were clinical symptoms, serum thyroxine and TRAb, thyroid ultrasound and orbital computed tomography. Predating any ophthalmopathy symptoms, the blood sample was taken at first hyperthyroidism diagnosis. Amplified TCR beta CDR3 regions derived from RNA transcripts. HTBI primers were the set used in a first-round RT-PCR of the TCR CDR3. TCRdb reanalysed the multiplex PCR reads using MiXCR and keeps one entry per CDR3 protein. The table has roughly 160,000 distinct CDR3 sequences, roughly 10% seen once.

The receptor was derived from a woman under 30 with Graves' hyperthyroidism that later progressed to Graves' ophthalmopathy. The sample was blood. The V gene is TRBV5-6, the J gene TRBJ2-5; either TRBD1 or TRBD2 may supply D (5 bases each). In DNA, the CDR3 is TGTGCCAGCAGCTTCAGGGAACTAGGAGGCGAGACCCAGTACTTC. It encodes CASSFRELGGETQYF.